This T cell receptor (beta chain) was profiled in a study of blood T cell repertoires in COVID-19. Individuals drawn from approximately 26 US areas were about 18 to 95 years old. Participant reports of clinical history set cohort assignment. Germline V gene lookup returns CDR1 LNHNV and CDR2 YYDKDF (reference sequence). The CDR3 length is 14 residues. Deletions cut 8 bases from V and 3 bases from J, with 16 bases between. Original processing notes: Amplified reference gene primers provided the basis for estimating nucleated cell counts. Sequenced by immunoSEQ multiplex PCR; TCRdb stores in-frame clones only, minus some. V, J and clone size derive from that table, while D and trimming were established from the DNA sequence. The profile shows about 160,000 clones, approximately 84% of them singletons.

The V and J genes are TRBV15 and TRBJ1-1, with D tentatively TRBD1 (6 bases). This receptor was taken from a woman in her thirties or forties with acute COVID-19. The material sequenced was PBMCs or T cells enriched from blood (not recorded which). In nucleotides, the CDR3 is TGTGCCACCTCTTGGAGGGGGGGGGACACTGAAGCTTTCTTT. Translation gives CATSWRGGDTEAFF.